This passage covers 18 T cell receptor beta chains from one sample sequenced in a study of OX40 agonist ivuxolimab in advanced cancers. Measured with immunoSEQ multiplex PCR; TCRdb has only the in-frame clones, and not every one. The sample consists of tens of thousands of clones, roughly nine tenths of them appearing once. Sample: CD4+ or CD8+ T cells sorted from blood, taken in a trial of the OX40 agonist ivuxolimab. These TCRs come from an adult with an advanced solid tumor such as melanoma, head and neck, liver or kidney cancer.

The V and J genes are TRBV18 and TRBJ1-4, with 7 bases that match TRBD1. The CDR3 covers 19 residues. CDR1 is KGHSH and CDR2 is LQKENI in the germline V gene. The ends lost 1 base at V and 0 bases at J; junction bases unmatched: 11. For the CDR3, the DNA is TGTGCCAGCTCACCACTACACACGACAGGGCCTACAACTAATGAAAAACTGTTTTTT. Translated: CASSPLHTTGPTTNEKLFF.

This clone showed up just once. The chain employs TRBV6-5 and TRBJ1-1, with D possibly TRBD1 on 5 matching bases. Looked up from germline, CDR1 is MNHEY and CDR2 is SVGAGI. The CDR3 runs 13 residues. The germline V and J ends were trimmed by 0 bases and 6 bases, with 8 bases remaining between them. CDR3: CASSYSSGPEAFF. In DNA, the CDR3 is TGTGCCAGCAGTTACTCTTCGGGACCTGAAGCTTTCTTT.

The chain combines TRBV11-2 with TRBJ1-2; D not certain. The CDR3 has 13 residues. Germline V gene sequence: CDR1 SGHAT, CDR2 FQNNGV. V was clipped by 4 bases and J by 8 bases, with 14 bases between them. CDR3 sequence (DNA): TGTGCCAGCAGCTCCCTAAGGCGCGGGGGCTACACCTTC. Its protein is CASSSLRRGGYTF.

The J gene is TRBJ2-1, the V gene TRBV27; D unresolved. The ends were cut back, 6 bases at V and 6 bases at J, with 12 bases in the middle. The length of the CDR3 is 13 residues. Germline loops: CDR1 MNHEY, CDR2 SMNVEV (reference sequence). The CDR3 DNA is TGTGCCAGCAGCCCCCGTAACCTCAATGAGCAGTTCTTC. This sequence encodes CASSPRNLNEQFF.

This chain uses TRBV28 with TRBJ1-6, with D tentatively TRBD1 (6 bases). Germline loops: CDR1 MDHEN, CDR2 SYDVKM. With 7 bases removed from V and 9 bases from J, the gap between germline ends came to 16 bases. This CDR3 has 14 residues. The CDR3 nucleotides read TGTGCCAGCAATGGGGGACAAAGGATTTCACCCCTCCACTTT. It is translated as CASNGGQRISPLHF.

The chain carries TRBV2 and TRBJ1-4; TRBD1 aligns across 8 bases. Germline assignment: CDR1 SNHLY and CDR2 FYNNEI. The CDR3 runs 16 residues. Trimming cost V 8 bases and J 0 bases; bases outside gene matches: 8. The CDR3 reads CASGGQGTATNEKLFF. The CDR3 DNA sequence: TGTGCCAGCGGAGGACAGGGTACTGCAACTAATGAAAAACTGTTTTTT.

This chain links TRBV5-1 with TRBJ2-2; perhaps TRBD1 as D (5 bases). V lost 4 bases and J lost 7, with 23 bases in between. The CDR3 totals 17 residues. Germline CDR1 is SGHRS and CDR2 is YFSETQ. This CDR3 is CASSVSFRGSVGGELFF. Written as DNA, the CDR3 is TGCGCCAGCAGCGTCTCCTTTAGGGGCTCCGTGGGCGGGGAGCTGTTTTTT. Using reference TRBV5-1 and TRBJ2-2 for the parts outside the CDR3, the full variable domain is KAGVTQTPRYLIKTRGQQVTLSCSPISGHRSVSWYQQTPGQGLQFLFEYFSETQRNKGNFPGRFSGRQFSNSRSEMNVSTLELGDSALYLCASSVSFRGSVGGELFFGEGSRLTVL.

The V call is TRBV10-3, the J call TRBJ2-5; no firm D call. V lost 4 bases, J lost 5 bases, and 11 bases lay in between. The germline V gene encodes CDR1 ENHRY and CDR2 SYGVKD. The CDR3 is 13 amino acids. This chain's CDR3 is CAISGSGIETQYF. The CDR3 DNA is TGTGCCATCAGTGGGTCCGGTATCGAGACCCAGTACTTC.

The chain has TRBV7-8 and TRBJ1-4; D is unclear. This CDR3 has 14 amino acids. Germline values: CDR1 SGHVS, CDR2 FQNEAQ. With 4 bases removed from V and 5 bases from J, the gap between germline ends came to 11 bases. The CDR3 spells CASSYRAGNEKLFF. DNA for the CDR3: TGTGCCAGCAGCTATAGGGCGGGGAATGAAAAACTGTTTTTT.

The chain recombines TRBV2 with TRBJ1-3; TRBD1 matches 7 bases. V dropped 5 bases and J dropped 0; count of bases not matched to a gene: 4. The CDR3 extends over 15 amino acids. CDR1 and CDR2 (germline): SNHLY, FYNNEI. The DNA of the CDR3 is TGTGCCAGCAGTAGTGACAGGGCCTCTGGAAACACCATATATTTT. Its translation is CASSSDRASGNTIYF.

The chain links TRBV4-1 to TRBJ1-5; D possibly corresponds to TRBD1 (6 bases). Looked up from germline, CDR1 is MGHRA and CDR2 is YSYEKL. V was trimmed by 4 bases and J by 1 base, leaving 14 bases between them. CDR3 size: 16 residues. CDR3 bases: TGCGCCAGCAGCCCGCCAGGGGCAGGGAGCAATCAGCCCCAGCATTTT. Amino acids: CASSPPGAGSNQPQHF.

The V gene is TRBV27, the J gene TRBJ1-4, with D uncertain. This CDR3 spans 15 amino acids. Deletions cut 5 bases from V and 0 bases from J, with 10 bases between. Germline V CDR1 and CDR2: MNHEY, SMNVEV (reference sequence). The CDR3 bases are TGTGCCAGCAGTGCTCTTAAGGCAACTAATGAAAAACTGTTTTTT. Its translation: CASSALKATNEKLFF.

This sequence joins TRBV5-1 and TRBJ2-4, with 9 bases identical to TRBD1. CDR3 size: 15 residues. Germline CDR1 SGHRS, CDR2 YFSETQ. V trimming: 4 bases; J trimming: 6 bases; junction bases outside the gene matches: 8. The CDR3 coding sequence is TGCGCCAGCAGCACCGCTCCGGGACAGGGAAACATTCAGTACTTC. Translated: CASSTAPGQGNIQYF.

The chain carries TRBV6-5 and TRBJ1-1; tentative D call: TRBD1 (5 bases). The V end was cut by 6 bases, the J end by 1 base, with 12 bases between. Germline CDR1 MNHEY, CDR2 SVGAGI. The CDR3 length is 14 residues. CDR3 sequence (DNA): TGTGCCAGCAGGCTGACAGCCACGAACACTGAAGCTTTCTTT. This translates into CASRLTATNTEAFF.

This rearrangement joins TRBV5-6 to TRBJ1-5, with D possibly matching TRBD1 (5 bases). From germline, CDR1 is SGHDT and CDR2 YYEEEE. The germline V and J ends were trimmed by 2 bases and 5 bases, with 11 bases remaining between them. The length of the CDR3 is 14 residues. CDR3 in DNA: TGTGCCAGCAGCTTAGGGGCAGAACATCAGCCCCAGCATTTT. Translation gives CASSLGAEHQPQHF. Full variable domain (outside the CDR3, taken from reference TRBV5-6 and TRBJ1-5): DAGVTQSPTHLIKTRGQQVTLRCSPKSGHDTVSWYQQALGQGPQFIFQYYEEEERQRGNFPDRFSGHQFPNYSSELNVNALLLGDSALYLCASSLGAEHQPQHFGDGTRLSIL.

This chain connects TRBV28 to TRBJ1-3; 8 positions agree with TRBD1. V shed 6 bases and J 4 bases; nucleotides not matched to a gene: 11. CDR3 size: 16 residues. Looked up from germline, CDR1 is MDHEN and CDR2 is SYDVKM. CDR3 DNA sequence: TGTGCCAGCAGCACCCCCCAGGGGGCTGCGGGAAACACCATATATTTT. Translated, it gives CASSTPQGAAGNTIYF.

V usage is TRBV6-5 and J usage is TRBJ1-6; D is unclear. Germline CDR1 and CDR2: MNHEY and SVGAGI. The CDR3 has 14 amino acids. V was shortened by 6 bases and J by 7 bases, with 13 bases between the two germline ends. The CDR3 spells CASSQIGPNSPLHF. CDR3 coding DNA: TGTGCCAGCAGCCAGATAGGCCCCAATTCACCCCTCCACTTT.

The chain recombines TRBV10-2 with TRBJ1-1; D ambiguous. There are 14 residues in the CDR3. V lost 3 bases to trimming and J lost 2 bases, with 10 bases between them. Germline V lookup: CDR1 WSHSY, CDR2 SAAADI. The CDR3 region is CASSDRRGNTEAFF. CDR3 bases: TGCGCCAGCAGTGACAGAAGAGGAAACACTGAAGCTTTCTTT.